This TCR beta chain stems from a study of memory CD4+ T cells and cytomegalovirus serostatus (dated by TCRdb to the late 2010s). Background on the whole study: The roughly 35 healthy Belgian adults in the cohort included 9 who were CMV seropositive and roughly 25 who were CMV seronegative. The study sequenced CD4+ memory TCRbeta repertoires of a Belgian cohort with known cytomegalovirus serostatus to replicate a published TCR-based CMV serostatus classifier. Study-wide conclusions, independent of this receptor: Of around 160 previously reported CMV-associated TCRbeta sequences, some 73 appeared in the CD4+ memory repertoires, each in one to five individuals. The original-framework classifier achieved a median bootstrapped AUC of approximately 0.95 with a 95% CI of 0.76-1.00 on the Belgian cohort. Only CD4+CD45RO+ memory cells were sequenced, in contrast to the original study, which included naive and memory CD4+ and CD8+ populations. CMV serostatus prediction reached a median bootstrapped AUC of 0.95 with the original framework and about 0.91 with a US-trained random forest. The results were interpreted as suggesting that the CMV-associated TCR signature is largely present in the CD4+ memory repertoire.

Via the germline V gene (reference sequence), CDR1 is SEHNR and CDR2 FQNEAQ. The CDR3 covers 15 residues, taking in both the cysteine and the phenylalanine. Just CDR3 DNA is preserved here, 45 bases in frame from base 1. V and J lose 2 bases and 8 bases, and a span of 16 bases separates them. Genomic DNA was extracted from sorted cells with the Quick-DNA Microprep Kit. Amplification of TCRbeta DNA was done with the immunoSEQ hsTCRbeta kit, following the protocol from the manufacturer. An Illumina MiSeq instrument was used to sequence the TCRbeta libraries. Under the source paper's analysis protocol: Removing out-of-frame sequences left a few million distinct TCRbeta sequences, an average of about 70,000 per individual. Two values were used to score each individual: the count of around 150 previously reported CMV-associated TCRbeta sequences and the total count of productive distinct TCRbeta sequences. A beta-binomial model was reimplemented in Python, and random forests from scikit-learn, run with default parameters, were trained on data from the US cohort. Classifier performance on the Belgian cohort was summarized as median AUC with percentile confidence intervals calculated over 10,000 bootstrap iterations. As stored in TCRdb, this immuneACCESS dataset retains in-frame rearrangements with V and J assigned. A fraction of the clones does not appear; measured against another copy, unresolved V genes explain less than half of the discrepancy, and the remainder lacks a known reason. For V, J and clone size, that table is used; D and trimming come from the DNA. Present in this sample are 50,000 to 60,000 clones, 80% to 85% of which were seen just once. 1.4% of the sample goes to the ten largest clones.

A FACSAria II was used to sort memory CD4+ T cells, defined as single viable CD3+CD4+CD8-CD45RO+ cells. CMV serostatus was determined with a Roche Elecsys assay detecting serum IgG against CMV pp150, pp28, p38 and p52. Once the samples were thawed, total CD4+ T cells were enriched through positive selection using CD4 magnetic microbeads. Samples originated from another study that specifically interrogated the CD4+ T cell memory repertoire. Following standard operating procedures, peripheral blood mononuclear cells were isolated and cryopreserved, while serum was kept at -80 degrees C. The staining relied on CD3-PerCP (BW264/56), CD4-APC (RPA-T4), CD45RO-PE (UCHT1) and CD8-Pacific Orange (3B5) antibodies, and Sytox blue was used to exclude non-viable cells. This clone was counted once. The target of this receptor is not known. The input lacks base qualities; no much larger clone sits a single base away.

This clonotype originated in an adult in good health and CMV-seropositive. Sequenced input: memory CD4+ T cells from blood. The V and J genes are TRBV7-9 and TRBJ1-3, with the identity of the D gene unclear. The DNA is TGTGCCAGCAGCTTATTGGAGGCACCTGGGTACACCATATATTTT. Translated, it reads CASSLLEAPGYTIYF.